The sequence of this T cell receptor (beta chain) was determined in a study of blood T cell repertoires in COVID-19. At the level of the study: Sample material is recorded as cDNA or gDNA derived from T cells, B-cell-depleted T cells, or PBMCs.

Original analysis: The authors estimated nucleated cell counts from reference gene primer amplification. Clones were read by immunoSEQ multiplex PCR, and TCRdb kept only the in-frame ones, dropping some. That table supplies the V and J calls and clone size; D and trimming were determined from the DNA. Of some 270,000 clones listed, 70% to 85% are singletons. Patients in Seattle were enrolled during active infection, then followed longitudinally. The source material was peripheral blood. This TCR was sampled from a human donor with COVID-19, enrolled during active disease. The donor label of this sample is uncertain.

This CDR3 reads CAWDGSTNSPLHF. The DNA of the CDR3 is TGTGCCTGGGACGGGTCAACTAATTCACCCCTCCACTTT. V and J are TRBV30 and TRBJ1-6; the D is unclear. V was pared by 5 bases and J by 6 bases, with 11 bases between. Germline loops: CDR1 GTSNPN, CDR2 SVGIG (reference sequence). The CDR3 runs 13 residues.